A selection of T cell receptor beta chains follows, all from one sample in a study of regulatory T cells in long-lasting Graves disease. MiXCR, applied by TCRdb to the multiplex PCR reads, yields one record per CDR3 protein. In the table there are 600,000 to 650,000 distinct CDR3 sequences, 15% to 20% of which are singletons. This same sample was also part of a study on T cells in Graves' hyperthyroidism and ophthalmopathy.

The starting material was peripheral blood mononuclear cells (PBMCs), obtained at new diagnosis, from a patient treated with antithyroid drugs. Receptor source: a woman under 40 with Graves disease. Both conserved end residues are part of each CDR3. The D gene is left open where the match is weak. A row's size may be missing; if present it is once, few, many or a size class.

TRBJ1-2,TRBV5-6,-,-,TGTGCCAGCAGCTTGGGGGGTGTGGCAGGGGCGCCCTATGGCTACACCTTC,CASSLGGVAGAPYGYTF
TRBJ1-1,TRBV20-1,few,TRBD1,TGCAGTGCTAGAGTTGGGACAGGGAGATTTGACTTCTTT,CSARVGTGRFDFF
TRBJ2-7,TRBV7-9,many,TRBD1,TGTGCCAGCAGCTTAGCACAGGGGCCCAGCTACGAGCAGTACTTC,CASSLAQGPSYEQYF
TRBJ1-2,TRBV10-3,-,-,TGTGCCATCAGTGAGTCGATAGGAGGGAATACTAACTATGGCTACACCTTC,CAISESIGGNTNYGYTF
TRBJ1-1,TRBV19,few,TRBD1,TGTGCCAGTAGTACTACAGGGGAACCGAACACTGAAGCTTTCTTT,CASSTTGEPNTEAFF
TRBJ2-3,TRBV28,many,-,TGTGCCAGCAGTTTTTCACGCATCTTCACAGATACGCAGTATTTT,CASSFSRIFTDTQYF
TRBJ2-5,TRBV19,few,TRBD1,TGTGCCAGTAGGCGGACAGGGCCGGAGACCCAGTACTTC,CASRRTGPETQYF
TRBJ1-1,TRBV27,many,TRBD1,TGTGCCAGCAGCTATATGCATCCAGGGGGCACTGAAGCTTTCTTT,CASSYMHPGGTEAFF
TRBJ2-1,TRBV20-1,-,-,TGCAGTGCTAGAGATCACAGGGCAGACTACAATGAGCAGTTCTTC,CSARDHRADYNEQFF
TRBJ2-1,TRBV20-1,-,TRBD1,TGCAGTGTGGGGACAGGGTGGAACAATGAGCAGTTCTTC,CSVGTGWNNEQFF
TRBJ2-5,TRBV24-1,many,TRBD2,TGTGCCACCAGTGATCCACTAGCGGGAGAGAAGACCCAGTACTTC,CATSDPLAGEKTQYF
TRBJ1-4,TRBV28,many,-,TGTGCCAGCAGGGTCGGGGCTAATGAAAAACTGTTTTTT,CASRVGANEKLFF
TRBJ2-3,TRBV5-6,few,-,TGTGCCAGCAGCTTGGTAAGGGGGGTCCGCACAGATACGCAGTATTTT,CASSLVRGVRTDTQYF
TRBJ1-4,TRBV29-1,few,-,TGCAGCGCATCACTGACCGCAACTAATGAAAAACTGTTTTTT,CSASLTATNEKLFF
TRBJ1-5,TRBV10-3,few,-,TGTGCCATCAGTGATTCAGGAGGTCAGCCCCAGCATTTT,CAISDSGGQPQHF
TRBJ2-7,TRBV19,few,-,TGTGCCAGTGGGCTCTCCCTGGGGGGCGAGCAGTACTTC,CASGLSLGGEQYF
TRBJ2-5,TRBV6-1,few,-,TGTGCCAGCAGTGATCGTCGGGCGCAAGAGACCCAGTACTTC,CASSDRRAQETQYF
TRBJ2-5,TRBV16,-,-,TGTGCCAGCAGCCCATACGCCGGGGGCCAAGAGGCCCAGTACTTC,CASSPYAGGQEAQYF
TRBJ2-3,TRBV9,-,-,TGTGCCAGCAGCCCCGATTTCTCGGATACGCAGTATTTT,CASSPDFSDTQYF
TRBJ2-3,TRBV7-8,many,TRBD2,TGTGCCAGCAGCTGGATGTTAGCGGGAGTCCCAGATACGCAGTATTTT,CASSWMLAGVPDTQYF
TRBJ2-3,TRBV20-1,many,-,TGCAGTGCTAGACGGGACATCGGCACAGATACGCAGTATTTT,CSARRDIGTDTQYF
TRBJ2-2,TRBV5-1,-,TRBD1,TGCGCCAGCAGGATTTACAGGGGGACCGGGGAGCTGTTTTTT,CASRIYRGTGELFF
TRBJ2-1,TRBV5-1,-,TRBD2,TGCGCCAGCAGCTTGGGGGCGCTAGCGGGAGCCAGTGAGCAGTTCTTC,CASSLGALAGASEQFF
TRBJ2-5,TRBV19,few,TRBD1,TGTGCCAGTAGTACGAGGGGGCGGAAGGAAGAGACCCAGTACTTC,CASSTRGRKEETQYF
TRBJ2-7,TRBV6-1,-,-,TGTGCCAGCACTGAGTTAGGCTACGAGCAGTACTTC,CASTELGYEQYF
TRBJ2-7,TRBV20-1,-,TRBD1,TGCAGTGCTCCTCACACCGGGACAGGGCAGGGCGAGCAGTACTTC,CSAPHTGTGQGEQYF
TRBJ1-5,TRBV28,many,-,TGTGCCAGCAGTCGCGGGGAGGGACTTAGCAATCAGCCCCAGCATTTT,CASSRGEGLSNQPQHF
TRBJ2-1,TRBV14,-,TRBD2,TGTGCCAGCAGGCGGACTAGCGGGAGGCATGAGCAGTTCTTC,CASRRTSGRHEQFF
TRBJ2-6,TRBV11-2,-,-,TGTGCCAGCAGCTTAGTAATAAGTGCTGGGGCCAACGCCCTGACTTTC,CASSLVISAGANALTF
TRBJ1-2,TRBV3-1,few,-,TGTGCCAGCAGCCTCTCCTGGGGGGGCTACACCTTC,CASSLSWGGYTF
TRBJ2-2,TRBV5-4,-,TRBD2,TGTGCCAGCAGACCCCGGGGTAGCGGGAGAACCGGGGAGCTGTTTTTT,CASRPRGSGRTGELFF
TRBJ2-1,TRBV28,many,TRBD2,TGTGCCAGCAGTGAAGGACTAGCGGGAGCGGTTGAGCAGTTCTTC,CASSEGLAGAVEQFF
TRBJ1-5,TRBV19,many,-,TGTGCCCTGGTAAATCCCCAGCATTTT,CALVNPQHF
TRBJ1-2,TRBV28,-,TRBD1,TGTGCCAGCACCCAACCGGGACAGGGTTTTATCCGGGGGCAGGGCTACACCTTC,CASTQPGQGFIRGQGYTF
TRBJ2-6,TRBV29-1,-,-,TGCAGCGCAGGGGCTGGGGCCAACGTCCTGACTTTC,CSAGAGANVLTF
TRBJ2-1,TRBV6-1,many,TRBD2,TGTGCCAGCAGTGAAGCGGTGGTAGCGGGAAATGAGCAGTTCTTC,CASSEAVVAGNEQFF
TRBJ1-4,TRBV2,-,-,TGTGCCAGCAGGACCTACTATGCCGGCGAAAAACTGTTTTTT,CASRTYYAGEKLFF
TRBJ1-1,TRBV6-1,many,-,TGTGCCAGCAGTGAGGCCCAGGGGGCTTTCTTT,CASSEAQGAFF
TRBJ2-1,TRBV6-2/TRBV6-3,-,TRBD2,TGTGCCAGCAGTTACGTCGGGAGGAAGGACAATGAGCAGTTCTTC,CASSYVGRKDNEQFF
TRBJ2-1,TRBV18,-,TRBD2,TGTGCCAGCTCACCACCGGGCTGGACTAGCGGAAATGAGCAGTTCTTC,CASSPPGWTSGNEQFF
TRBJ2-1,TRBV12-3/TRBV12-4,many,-,TGTGCCAGCAGACCGGACTGGGGTCGCAATGAGCAGTTCTTC,CASRPDWGRNEQFF
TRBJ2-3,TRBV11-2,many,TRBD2,TGTGCCAGCAGCTTGGGACTAGCGCCCACAGATACGCAGTATTTT,CASSLGLAPTDTQYF
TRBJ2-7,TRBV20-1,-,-,TGCAGCTTCGGACCCAGTAGGCAGGGGAACTACGAGCAGTACTTC,CSFGPSRQGNYEQYF
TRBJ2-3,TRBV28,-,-,TGTGCCAGCAGTTTATATAGTCCGGGGAGGGATACGCAGTATTTT,CASSLYSPGRDTQYF
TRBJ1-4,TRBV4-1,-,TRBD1,TGCGCCAGCAGCCAACAGGGGGCTCCTAATGAAAAACTGTTTTTT,CASSQQGAPNEKLFF
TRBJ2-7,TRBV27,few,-,TGTGCCAGCAGTTTATCGGCGGTAGGCTACGAGCAGTACTTC,CASSLSAVGYEQYF
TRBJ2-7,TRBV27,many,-,TGTGCCAGCAGTACCGCGCAGCGCAGCTACGAGCAGTACTTC,CASSTAQRSYEQYF
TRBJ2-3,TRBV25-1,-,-,TGTGCCAGTGGGAGCCGGGGGGCGACAGATACACAGTATTTT,CASGSRGATDTQYF
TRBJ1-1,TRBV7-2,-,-,TGTGCCAGCAGCTTAGCGTTAGGGGTAGGGACTCAGAACACTGAAGCTTTCTTT,CASSLALGVGTQNTEAFF
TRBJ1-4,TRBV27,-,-,TGTGCCAGCAGTTTCGCGGGGTACGGAGAAAAACTGTTTTTT,CASSFAGYGEKLFF
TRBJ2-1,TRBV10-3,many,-,TGTGCCATCAGTGAGATAGGCAATGAGCAGTTCTTC,CAISEIGNEQFF
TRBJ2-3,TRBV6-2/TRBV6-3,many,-,TGTGCCAGCAGCTTCGGACTAAACCTATACACAGATACGCAGTATTTT,CASSFGLNLYTDTQYF